This T cell receptor (beta chain) appears in the sequencing data of a study of OX40 agonist ivuxolimab in advanced cancers. TCRdb keeps only in-frame clones here, not all; method: immunoSEQ multiplex PCR. This sample has roughly 66,000 clones, with around 84% found just once. Trimming at V came to 5 bases and at J to 1 base, leaving 7 bases not matched to a gene. Germline V lookup: CDR1 SGHTA, CDR2 FQGNSA. The CDR3 has 15 residues. This clone occurred once. J is TRBJ2-7 and V is TRBV7-2, with TRBD2 matching over 8 bases. The specimen was CD4+ or CD8+ T cells sorted from blood, collected in a trial of the OX40 agonist ivuxolimab. The receptor comes from an adult with an advanced solid tumor such as melanoma, head and neck, liver or kidney cancer. CDR3 in amino acids: CASSRAVAGSYEQYF. Written as DNA, the CDR3 is TGTGCCAGCAGCCGGGCGGTAGCGGGGTCCTACGAGCAGTACTTC.